Sequencing of this T cell receptor beta chain was carried out in a study of blood T cell repertoires in COVID-19. Trimming stripped 3 bases from V and 2 bases from J, with 13 bases between. Germline lookup yields CDR1 LGHNT and CDR2 FRNRAP. The CDR3 totals 15 residues. In its sample, this clone was seen a few times. Assay used: immunoSEQ multiplex PCR; TCRdb lists only in-frame clones, some missing. This table has approximately 100,000 clones, over 60% appearing once. The specimen was peripheral blood. The chain couples TRBV12-5 to TRBJ1-2; weak D call: TRBD1 (5 bases). The TCR was taken from a human donor in a cohort sampled during active or convalescent COVID-19. The CDR3 region is CASGFNQGNNYGYTF. The DNA of the CDR3 is TGTGCTAGTGGTTTCAACCAGGGAAACAACTATGGCTACACCTTC.